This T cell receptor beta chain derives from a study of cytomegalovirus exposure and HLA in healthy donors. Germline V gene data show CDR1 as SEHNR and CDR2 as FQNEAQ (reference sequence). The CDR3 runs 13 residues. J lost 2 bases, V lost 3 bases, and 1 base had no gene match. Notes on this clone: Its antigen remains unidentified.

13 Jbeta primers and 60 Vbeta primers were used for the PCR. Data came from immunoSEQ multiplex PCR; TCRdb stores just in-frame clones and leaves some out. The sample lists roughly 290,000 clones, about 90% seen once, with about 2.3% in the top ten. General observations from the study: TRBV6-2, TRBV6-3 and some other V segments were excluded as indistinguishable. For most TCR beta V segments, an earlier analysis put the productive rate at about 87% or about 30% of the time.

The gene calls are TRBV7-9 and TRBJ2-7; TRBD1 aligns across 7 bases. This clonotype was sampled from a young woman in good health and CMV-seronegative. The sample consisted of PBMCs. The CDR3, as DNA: TGTGCCAGCAGCTTCGGACAGGCCTACGAGCAGTACTTC. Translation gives CASSFGQAYEQYF.